This T cell receptor beta chain was identified in a study of blood T cell repertoires in COVID-19. Across the whole study: PBMCs, B-cell-depleted T cells, or T cells were the source of the cDNA or gDNA that made up the material.

Repertoires were generated with immunoSEQ multiplex PCR, while TCRdb's copy carries only in-frame clones and drops some. The top ten clones hold 9.5% to 15% of a sample with 70,000 or so clones, around 80% of them seen once. Enrolled during active infection, Seattle patients were then followed longitudinally. This clone was seen a few times. Input material: peripheral blood. This receptor was identified in a man between 50 and 59 years old with COVID-19, enrolled during active disease.

The CDR3 sequence is CAWAGASTGAQHF. The DNA for the CDR3 is TGTGCCTGGGCTGGTGCCTCTACTGGAGCCCAGCATTTT. The chain combines TRBV30 with TRBJ1-5; D unclear. Looked up from germline, CDR1 is GTSNPN and CDR2 is SVGIG (reference sequence). This CDR3 contains 13 residues. Trimming took 5 bases from V and 11 from J, leaving 19 bases between them. The complete variable domain, with remaining parts taken from reference TRBV30 and TRBJ1-5, reads SQTIHQWPATLVQPVGSPLSLECTVEGTSNPNLYWYRQAAGRGLQLLFYSVGIGQISSEVPQNLSASRPQDRQFILSSKKLLLSDSGFYLCAWAGASTGAQHFGDGTRLSIL.